The 8 T cell receptor beta chains listed next were all sequenced from one sample in a study of CD8 T cells in Susac syndrome. RNA was extracted with the RNeasy kit, and a quantity of roughly 0.5 to 1 ug was reverse transcribed using random hexamers. MiXCR was run by TCRdb on the immunoSEQ multiplex PCR reads, yielding one entry per CDR3 protein. The repertoire holds fewer than 350,000 distinct CDR3 sequences, approximately 85% seen once, with roughly 0.22% in the top ten. The source material was CD8+ T cells from PBMCs. These receptors were collected from a human donor with multiple sclerosis.

The rearrangement links TRBV7-9 to TRBJ2-1; TRBD2 matches at 8 bases. With V trimmed by 0 bases and J by 8 bases, 9 bases remained unmatched. CDR1 and CDR2 from the germline V gene are SEHNR and FQNEAQ (reference sequence). This CDR3 contains 16 residues. CDR3 nucleotide sequence: TGTGCCAGCAGCTTAGCCCCGGGAGGGCCAGAGCATGAGCAGTTCTTC. This gives the protein CASSLAPGGPEHEQFF.

The V gene is TRBV24-1, the J gene TRBJ2-2; D is undetermined. V lost 9 bases to trimming and J lost 4 bases, with 11 bases between them. This CDR3 spans 13 amino acids. Germline V CDR1 and CDR2: KGHDR, SFDVKD. The DNA for the CDR3 is TGTGCCACCGCCGAGCTGCGCACCGGGGAGCTGTTTTTT. This sequence encodes CATAELRTGELFF.

The CDR3 region is CASSSGRGQGYGYTF. CDR3 DNA: TGTGCCAGCAGTTCGGGCAGGGGTCAAGGGTATGGCTACACCTTC. This chain uses TRBV7-8 with TRBJ1-2; possible D gene TRBD1, 6 bases. The germline V gene encodes CDR1 SGHVS and CDR2 FQNEAQ. The CDR3 spans 15 residues. The V end was cut by 6 bases, the J end by 5 bases, with 19 bases between.

The V and J genes are TRBV3-1 and TRBJ2-5, with a tentative D call TRBD2 (6 bases). V lost 4 bases, J lost 5 bases, and 20 bases lay in between. CDR1 and CDR2 (germline): LGHDT, YNNKEL (reference sequence). The CDR3 runs to 16 residues. CDR3 nucleotide sequence: TGTGCCAGCAGCCCGGTCGGGCGGGGTCGCGTGGAGACCCAGTACTTC. Protein: CASSPVGRGRVETQYF.

The chain recombines TRBV7-9 with TRBJ2-2; 7 positions match TRBD2. CDR1 and CDR2 from the germline V gene are SEHNR and FQNEAQ (reference sequence). V lost 0 bases and J lost 3; bases outside the gene matches: 4. The CDR3 covers 16 residues. Here the CDR3 reads CASSLALGRDTGELFF. CDR3 coding DNA: TGTGCCAGCAGCTTAGCGCTAGGGAGGGACACCGGGGAGCTGTTTTTT.

The chain carries TRBV12-3 or TRBV12-4 and TRBJ1-5, with D tentatively TRBD1 (5 bases). Trimming removed 3 bases from V and 3 bases from J, with 27 bases in between. The CDR3 spans 20 residues. The CDR3 loop is CASSLRGIPRHRYVNQPQHF. For the CDR3, the DNA is TGTGCCAGCAGTTTGCGGGGGATTCCCCGACATAGATATGTCAATCAGCCCCAGCATTTT.

The genes are TRBV6-5 and TRBJ2-2, with D perhaps TRBD1 (6 bases). CDR1 MNHEY and CDR2 SVGAGI come from the germline V gene. V shed 4 bases and J shed 8 bases, with 11 bases lying between them. The CDR3 consists of 13 residues. Here the CDR3 DNA reads TGTGCCAGCAGTTGGGGACAACCAGGGGAGCTGTTTTTT. It is translated as CASSWGQPGELFF.

The chain couples TRBV29-1 to TRBJ2-7; TRBD1 matches 7 bases. CDR1 SQVTM and CDR2 ANQGSEA come from the germline V gene. The length of the CDR3 is 15 residues. J lost 6 bases, V lost 0 bases, and 11 bases had no gene match. As DNA, the CDR3 is TGCAGCGTTGAAGATCACAGGGGACCTACCGGCGAGCAGTACTTC. Translated, it gives CSVEDHRGPTGEQYF.